This TCR beta chain was sequenced during a study of shared clonotypes between healthy human individuals. Study-wide context: The study drew on a couple of women and a few men aged 18 to 49 as donors. Regarding the study as a whole: Naive subsets typically showed greater estimated richness than memory subsets. Few donors restricted represented genetic and exposure-history diversity.

CDR1 MDHEN and CDR2 SYDVKM come from the germline V gene. V lost 0 bases and J 3 bases, leaving 3 bases between the germline ends. This CDR3 has 12 amino acids. Naive CD8 cells comprised CD45RO-negative, CCR7-positively selected cells, excluding terminally differentiated effector memory CD45RA+ cells. TCRdb's table, derived via immunoSEQ multiplex PCR, lists solely in-frame clones and lacks some. The repertoire includes hundreds of thousands of clones, roughly 96% of them detected once, and more than 0.085% sits in the top ten. A note on this clone: Antigen unknown.

The clonotype originates from a woman aged 25-40 years in good health. This chain connects TRBV28 to TRBJ2-7; the D is unclear. Source material: naive CD8+ T cells sorted from blood. CDR3 amino acids: CASSLWDYEQYF. The CDR3 region has the DNA TGTGCCAGCAGTTTATGGGACTACGAGCAGTACTTC.